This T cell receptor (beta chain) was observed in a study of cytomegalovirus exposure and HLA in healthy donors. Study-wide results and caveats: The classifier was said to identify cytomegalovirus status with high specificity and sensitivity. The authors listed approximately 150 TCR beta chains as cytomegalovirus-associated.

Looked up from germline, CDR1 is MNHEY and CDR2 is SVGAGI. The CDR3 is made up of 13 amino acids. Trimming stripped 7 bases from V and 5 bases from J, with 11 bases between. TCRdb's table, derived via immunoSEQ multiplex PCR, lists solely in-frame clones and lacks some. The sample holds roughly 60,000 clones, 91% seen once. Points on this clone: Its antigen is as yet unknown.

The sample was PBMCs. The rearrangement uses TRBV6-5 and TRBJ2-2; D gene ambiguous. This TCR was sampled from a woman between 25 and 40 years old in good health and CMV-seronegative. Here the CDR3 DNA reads TGTGCCAGCATATTCCTAGATACCGGGGAGCTGTTTTTT. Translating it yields CASIFLDTGELFF.